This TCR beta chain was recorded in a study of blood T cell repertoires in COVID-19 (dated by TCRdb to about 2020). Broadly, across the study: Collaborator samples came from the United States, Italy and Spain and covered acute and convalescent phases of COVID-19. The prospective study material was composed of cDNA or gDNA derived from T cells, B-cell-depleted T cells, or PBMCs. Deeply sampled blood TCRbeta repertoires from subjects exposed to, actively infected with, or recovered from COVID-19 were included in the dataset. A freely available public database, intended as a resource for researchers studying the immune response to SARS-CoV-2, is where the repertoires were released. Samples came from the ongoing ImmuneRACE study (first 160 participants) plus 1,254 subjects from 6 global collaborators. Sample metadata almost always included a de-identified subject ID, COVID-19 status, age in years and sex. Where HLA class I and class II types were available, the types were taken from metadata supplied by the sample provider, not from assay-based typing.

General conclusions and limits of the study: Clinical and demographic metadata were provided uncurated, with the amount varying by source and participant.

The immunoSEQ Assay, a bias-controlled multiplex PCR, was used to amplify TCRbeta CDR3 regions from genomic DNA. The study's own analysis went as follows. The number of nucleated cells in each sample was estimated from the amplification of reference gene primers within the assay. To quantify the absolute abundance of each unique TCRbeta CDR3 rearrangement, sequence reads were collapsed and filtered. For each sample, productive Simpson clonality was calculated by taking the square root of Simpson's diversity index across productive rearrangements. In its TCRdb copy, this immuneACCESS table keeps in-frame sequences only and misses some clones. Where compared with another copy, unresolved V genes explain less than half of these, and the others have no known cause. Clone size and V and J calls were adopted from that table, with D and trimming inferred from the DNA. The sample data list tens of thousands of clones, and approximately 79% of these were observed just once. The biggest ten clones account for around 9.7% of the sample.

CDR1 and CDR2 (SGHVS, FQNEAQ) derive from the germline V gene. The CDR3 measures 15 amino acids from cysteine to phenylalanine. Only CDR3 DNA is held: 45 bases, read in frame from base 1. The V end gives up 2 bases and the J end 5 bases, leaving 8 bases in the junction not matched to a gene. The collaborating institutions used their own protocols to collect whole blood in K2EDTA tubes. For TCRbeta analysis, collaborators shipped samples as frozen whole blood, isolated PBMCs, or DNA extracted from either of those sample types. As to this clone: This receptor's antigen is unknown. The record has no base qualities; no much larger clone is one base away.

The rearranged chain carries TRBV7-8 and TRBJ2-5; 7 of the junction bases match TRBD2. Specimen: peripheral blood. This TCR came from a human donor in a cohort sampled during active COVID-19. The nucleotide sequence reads TGTGCCAGCAGCTTATGGGCGGGAGAGGGGGAGACCCAGTACTTC. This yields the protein CASSLWAGEGETQYF.